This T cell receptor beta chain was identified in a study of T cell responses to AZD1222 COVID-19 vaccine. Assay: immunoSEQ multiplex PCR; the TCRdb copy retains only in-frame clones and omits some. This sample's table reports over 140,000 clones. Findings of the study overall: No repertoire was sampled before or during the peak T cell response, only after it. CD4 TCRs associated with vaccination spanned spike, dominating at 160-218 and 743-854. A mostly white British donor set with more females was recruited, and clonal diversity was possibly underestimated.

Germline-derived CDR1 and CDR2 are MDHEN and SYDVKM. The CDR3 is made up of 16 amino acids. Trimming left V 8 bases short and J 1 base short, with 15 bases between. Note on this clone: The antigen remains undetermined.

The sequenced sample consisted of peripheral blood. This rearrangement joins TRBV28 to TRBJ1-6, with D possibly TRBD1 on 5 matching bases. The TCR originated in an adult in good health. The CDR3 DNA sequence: TGTGCCAGCCTGTTTTCCGGGGCGTCCTATAATTCACCCCTCCACTTT. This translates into CASLFSGASYNSPLHF.